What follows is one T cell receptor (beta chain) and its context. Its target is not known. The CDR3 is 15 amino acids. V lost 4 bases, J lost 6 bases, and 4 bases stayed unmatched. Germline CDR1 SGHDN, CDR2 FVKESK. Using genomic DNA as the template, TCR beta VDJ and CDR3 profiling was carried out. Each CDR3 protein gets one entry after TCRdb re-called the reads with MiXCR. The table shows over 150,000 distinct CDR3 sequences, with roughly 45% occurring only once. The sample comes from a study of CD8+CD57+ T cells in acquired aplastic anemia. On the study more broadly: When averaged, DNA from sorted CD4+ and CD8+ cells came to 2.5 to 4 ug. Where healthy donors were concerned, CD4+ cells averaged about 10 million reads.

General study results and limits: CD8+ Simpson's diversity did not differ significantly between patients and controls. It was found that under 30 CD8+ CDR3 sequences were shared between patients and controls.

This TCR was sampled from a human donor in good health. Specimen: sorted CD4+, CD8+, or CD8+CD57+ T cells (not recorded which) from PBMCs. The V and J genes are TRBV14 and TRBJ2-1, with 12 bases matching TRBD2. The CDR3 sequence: CASSPSGGASNEQFF. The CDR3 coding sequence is TGTGCCAGCAGCCCTAGCGGGGGGGCCTCCAATGAGCAGTTCTTC.